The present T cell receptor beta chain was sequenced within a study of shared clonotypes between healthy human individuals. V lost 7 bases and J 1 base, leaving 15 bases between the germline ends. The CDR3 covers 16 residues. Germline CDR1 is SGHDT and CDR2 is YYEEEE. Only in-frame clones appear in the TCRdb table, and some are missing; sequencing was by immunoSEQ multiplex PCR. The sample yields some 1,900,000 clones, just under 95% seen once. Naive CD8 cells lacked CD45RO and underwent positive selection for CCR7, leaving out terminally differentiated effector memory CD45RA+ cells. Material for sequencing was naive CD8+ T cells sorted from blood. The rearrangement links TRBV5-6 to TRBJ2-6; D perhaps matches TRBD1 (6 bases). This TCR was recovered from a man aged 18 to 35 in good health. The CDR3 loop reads CASVSGTPSGANVLTF. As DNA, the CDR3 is TGTGCCAGCGTTTCCGGGACACCATCTGGGGCCAACGTCCTGACTTTC.